Each of the 9 T cell receptor beta chains below was sequenced from the same sample in a study of OX40 agonist ivuxolimab in advanced cancers. TCRdb's table, derived via immunoSEQ multiplex PCR, lists solely in-frame clones and lacks some. This table holds over 15,000 clones, 85% to 90% found once. The sequencing here drew on CD4+ or CD8+ T cells sorted from blood, taken in a trial of the OX40 agonist ivuxolimab. These receptors came from an adult with an advanced solid tumor such as melanoma, head and neck, liver or kidney cancer.

This chain joins TRBV9 and TRBJ2-5; 8 bases are shared with TRBD2. The CDR3 totals 16 residues. Trimming removed 3 bases from V and 1 base from J; junction bases left unmatched: 8. Germline lookup yields CDR1 SGDLS and CDR2 YYNGEE. CDR3: CASSAPVAGRQETQYF. CDR3 DNA: TGTGCCAGCAGCGCCCCCGTAGCGGGGCGCCAAGAGACCCAGTACTTC.

The chain recombines TRBV19 with TRBJ2-7; 8 bases match TRBD2. The CDR3 runs to 16 residues. The trim removed 1 base at V and 4 bases at J, leaving 9 bases unmatched. Germline V gene lookup returns CDR1 LNHDA and CDR2 SQIVND (reference sequence). CDR3 in amino acids: CASSIAAAGVGYEQYF. Here the CDR3 DNA reads TGTGCCAGTAGTATAGCTGCAGCGGGAGTAGGGTACGAGCAGTACTTC.

The chain couples TRBV19 to TRBJ2-7; D possibly uses TRBD1 or TRBD2 (5 bases each). The CDR3 spans 14 residues. V lost 8 bases and J lost 2, with 16 bases in between. Looked up from germline, CDR1 is LNHDA and CDR2 is SQIVND (reference sequence). For the CDR3, the DNA is TGTGCCAGTGGCCCCGGGGCACTTCCCTACGAGCAGTACTTC. It yields the protein CASGPGALPYEQYF.

The V gene is TRBV18, the J gene TRBJ2-6, with D unresolved. The germline gives CDR1 KGHSH, CDR2 LQKENI. The CDR3 length is 18 residues. Trimming stripped 2 bases from V and 0 bases from J, with 14 bases between. CDR3 region: CASSPVRVDYSGANVLTF. Written as DNA, the CDR3 is TGTGCCAGCTCACCAGTCCGGGTAGATTACTCTGGGGCCAACGTCCTGACTTTC.

The V gene is TRBV18, the J gene TRBJ2-3; TRBD2 matches 11 bases. V dropped 6 bases and J dropped 6; count of bases not matched to a gene: 5. Germline-derived CDR1 and CDR2 are KGHSH and LQKENI. CDR3 length: 14 amino acids. The CDR3 nucleotides are TGTGCCAGCTCCGAGGGACTAGCGGTGGATACGCAGTATTTT. Translation: CASSEGLAVDTQYF. The complete variable domain, with remaining parts taken from reference TRBV18 and TRBJ2-3, reads NAGVMQNPRHLVRRRGQEARLRCSPMKGHSHVYWYRQLPEEGLKFMVYLQKENIIDESGMPKERFSAEFPKEGPSILRIQQVVRGDSAAYFCASSEGLAVDTQYFGPGTRLTVL.

This sequence joins TRBV18 and TRBJ2-7; 7 positions agree with TRBD1. The CDR3 contains 12 residues. Unmatched junction bases numbered 2, after V lost 6 bases and J lost 3 bases. Germline V CDR1 and CDR2: KGHSH, LQKENI. The CDR3 DNA sequence: TGTGCCAGCTCTCGACAGGGCTACGAGCAGTACTTC. Translated: CASSRQGYEQYF.

Written as DNA, the CDR3 is TGTGCCTGGGCGTTAGCGTTTTCCTACAATGAGCAGTTCTTC. Encoded protein: CAWALAFSYNEQFF. The gene calls are TRBV30 and TRBJ2-1; maybe TRBD2 (5 bases). Germline values: CDR1 GTSNPN, CDR2 SVGIG (reference sequence). V lost 5 bases and J lost 1, with 12 bases in between. This CDR3 has 14 residues.

V gene TRBV27 combines with J gene TRBJ1-3; D unclear. In germline, CDR1 is MNHEY, CDR2 SMNVEV (reference sequence). The V and J ends lost 3 bases and 0 bases respectively, with 9 bases between them. The CDR3 consists of 15 residues. The CDR3 DNA follows: TGTGCCAGCAGTTTTGGGCCCAACTCTGGAAACACCATATATTTT. It yields the protein CASSFGPNSGNTIYF.

The chain couples TRBV9 to TRBJ1-6, with 12 bases that match TRBD1. CDR1 SGDLS and CDR2 YYNGEE come from the germline V gene. J was trimmed by 7 bases and V by 0 bases; bases with no gene match: 2. This CDR3 contains 16 residues. For the CDR3, the DNA is TGTGCCAGCAGCGTAGAGGGGACAGGGGGCAATTCACCCCTCCACTTT. It codes for CASSVEGTGGNSPLHF.